The clone carrying this T cell receptor (beta chain) was observed a single time. Its antigen is not identified. This record belongs to a study of shared clonotypes between healthy human individuals. Study-wide background: Every donor yielded three CD4 naive, three CD4 memory, two CD8 naive and one CD8 memory plate. The study, taken as a whole, reports: The low donor count limited represented genetic and exposure-history diversity.

This table comes from immunoSEQ multiplex PCR, and its TCRdb copy is limited to in-frame clones, with some not included. Here the sample spans fewer than 850,000 clones, about 92% being singletons. Germline V CDR1 and CDR2: SEHNR, FQNEAQ (reference sequence). This CDR3 spans 14 amino acids. After removal of 5 bases from V and 7 bases from J, the junction contained 6 bases not matched to a gene. This chain joins TRBV7-9 and TRBJ1-2, with 11 bases fitting TRBD1. The receptor was derived from a man aged 18 to 30 in good health. Some clones in this sample may be carry-over from other donors' samples. Sequenced input: memory CD8+ T cells from PBMCs. Noted subset: CD45RO+ cells pooled with CCR7-negative TemRA cells. DNA for the CDR3: TGTGCCAGCAGCGAATGGACAGGGGGCGTTGGCTACACCTTC. This codes for CASSEWTGGVGYTF.